These 26 T cell receptor beta chains came from one sample sequenced in a study of blood T cell repertoires in COVID-19 (dated by TCRdb to about 2020). The library was generated by the immunoSEQ multiplex PCR assay. The source is immuneACCESS, and TCRdb retained only in-frame sequences with V and J called. Part of the clones is not carried over; for the studies checked, unresolved V genes explain less than half of this, and the remainder is unexplained. The sample table holds roughly 500,000 clones, of which 80% to 90% were seen once. Approximately 2.9% of the sample goes to the ten largest clones. Sequenced material: peripheral blood. The receptor set was obtained from a human donor in a cohort sampled during active COVID-19.

This chain's CDR3 is CASSLQTGVDTEAFF. The CDR3 DNA follows: TGCGCCAGCAGCCTCCAGACAGGGGTTGACACTGAAGCTTTCTTT. V gene TRBV5-1 combines with J gene TRBJ1-1; TRBD1 aligns across 8 bases. V lost 4 bases to trimming and J lost 3 bases; unmatched junction nucleotides: 8. This CDR3 contains 15 residues. CDR1 SGHRS and CDR2 YFSETQ come from the germline V gene.

The chain employs TRBV10-1 and TRBJ1-3; no clear D. V was pared by 2 bases and J by 0 bases, with 8 bases between. The germline gives CDR1 WNHNN, CDR2 SYGVQD (reference sequence). This CDR3 has 15 amino acids. The CDR3 protein is CASSETLSSGNTIYF. The DNA for the CDR3 is TGCGCCAGCAGTGAGACCCTAAGCTCTGGAAACACCATATATTTT.

This rearrangement joins TRBV7-2 to TRBJ2-5; possibly TRBD2 for D (5 bases). V gave up 1 base and J gave up 4 bases, with 7 bases separating them. The CDR3 extends over 13 amino acids. Germline CDR1 reads SGHTA; CDR2 reads FQGNSA. CDR3: CASSLDAGETQYF. The CDR3 DNA reads as TGTGCCAGCAGCTTAGACGCGGGAGAGACCCAGTACTTC. Full variable domain (rest looked up from reference TRBV7-2 and TRBJ2-5): GAGVSQSPSNKVTEKGKDVELRCDPISGHTALYWYRQSLGQGLEFLIYFQGNSAPDKSGLPSDRFSAERTGGSVSTLTIQRTQQEDSAVYLCASSLDAGETQYFGPGTRLLVL.

CDR3: CASGTANYGYTF. In DNA, the CDR3 is TGTGCCAGCGGTACAGCTAACTATGGCTACACCTTC. This sequence joins TRBV2 and TRBJ1-2; no clear D gene. Trimming cost V 8 bases and J 0 bases, with 7 bases left between them. Germline V lookup: CDR1 SNHLY, CDR2 FYNNEI. This CDR3 has 12 amino acids.

This clone appeared a few times. V usage is TRBV3-1 (or the pseudogene TRBV3-2) and J usage is TRBJ2-2; a possible D gene is TRBD1 (6 bases). CDR3 length: 18 amino acids. Trimming pared 4 bases from V and 4 bases from J, leaving 22 bases between. Germline CDR1 and CDR2: LGHDT and YNNKEL (reference sequence). The CDR3 spells CASSPGRRGGKGTGELFF. CDR3 sequence (DNA): TGTGCCAGCAGCCCCGGAAGGAGAGGGGGAAAGGGCACCGGGGAGCTGTTTTTT.

This chain uses TRBV5-1 with TRBJ1-2; D is uncertain. The V gene's germline CDR1 is SGHRS and CDR2 YFSETQ. The CDR3 extends over 12 amino acids. V was cut by 4 bases and J by 10 bases, with 14 bases left in between. CDR3 in amino acids: CASSGTYAVYTF. The CDR3 nucleotides read TGCGCCAGCAGCGGCACATACGCCGTCTACACCTTC.

This chain uses TRBV12-5 with TRBJ1-5; 7 bases line up with TRBD1. The CDR3 consists of 16 residues. Germline loops: CDR1 LGHNT, CDR2 FRNRAP. With V trimmed by 2 bases and J by 3 bases, 7 bases remained unmatched. CDR3 bases: TGTGCTAGTGGTTTGTTTACAGGGGAAGTCAATCAGCCCCAGCATTTT. It codes for CASGLFTGEVNQPQHF.

This clone was seen ten or more times. The V and J genes are TRBV10-3 and TRBJ2-1; TRBD1 aligns across 9 bases. Germline V lookup: CDR1 ENHRY, CDR2 SYGVKD. The CDR3 totals 15 residues. V lost 4 bases and J lost 4; bases outside the gene matches: 5. This CDR3 reads CAISGDRAVYNEQFF. The CDR3 coding sequence is TGTGCCATCAGTGGGGACAGGGCGGTGTACAATGAGCAGTTCTTC.

This chain uses TRBV6-6 with TRBJ2-7; 10 nucleotides agree with TRBD1. CDR3 size: 16 residues. Losses at the gene ends were 1 base for V and 3 bases for J; bases not matched to a gene: 6. Germline assignment: CDR1 MNHNY and CDR2 SVGAGI (reference sequence). The CDR3 DNA sequence: TGTGCCAGCAGTTACTATGGACAGGGGGTCTTCTACGAGCAGTACTTC. It is translated as CASSYYGQGVFYEQYF.

In regard to this clone: One end of the junction does not line up with germline, which may come from a read error. The chain couples TRBV6-5 to TRBJ2-1; weak D call: TRBD1 (5 bases). CDR3 size: 10 residues. Germline CDR1 is MNHEY and CDR2 is SVGAGI. CDR3 region: CASTAGRFLF. CDR3 nucleotides: TGTGCCAGCACGGCAGGGCGTTTCCTCTTC.

CDR3 residues: CASSKTGGRGNEQYF. CDR3 nucleotide sequence: TGTGCCAGCAGCAAGACAGGGGGCCGAGGAAACGAGCAGTACTTC. This chain links TRBV11-1 with TRBJ2-7; 10 bases are a match to TRBD1. After removal of 5 bases from V and 5 bases from J, the junction contained 9 bases not matched to a gene. This CDR3 comprises 15 residues. In germline, CDR1 is SGHAT, CDR2 FQDESV (reference sequence).

CDR3 protein: CALGSGTDTQYF. The DNA of the CDR3 is TGTGCCCTCGGGTCCGGAACAGATACGCAGTATTTT. The chain joins TRBV10-3 to TRBJ2-3, with D unresolved. From germline, CDR1 is ENHRY and CDR2 SYGVKD. The length of the CDR3 is 12 residues. V was clipped by 11 bases and J by 3 bases, with 12 bases between them.

The chain employs TRBV19 and TRBJ1-5; D is possibly TRBD1 (6 bases). V shed 5 bases and J shed 2 bases, with 16 bases lying between them. The CDR3 spans 16 residues. Per the germline V gene, CDR1 is LNHDA and CDR2 is SQIVND (reference sequence). DNA of the CDR3: TGTGCCAGTAGTCCCAGAGGAGGACAGCGCAATCAGCCCCAGCATTTT. It encodes CASSPRGGQRNQPQHF.

This chain links TRBV4-1 with TRBJ2-1, with TRBD2 matching over 8 bases. This CDR3 spans 16 amino acids. J lost 8 bases, V lost 1 base, and 10 bases had no gene match. Germline V gene data show CDR1 as MGHRA and CDR2 as YSYEKL. CDR3 bases: TGCGCCAGCAGCCAAGTTCCAGCGGGAGACTTCGATGAGCAGTTCTTC. Residues: CASSQVPAGDFDEQFF.

For this clone: This sample includes further DNA sequences coding for the same CDR3. The chain uses TRBV3-1 (or the pseudogene TRBV3-2) and TRBJ1-5, with TRBD1 matching over 8 bases. Germline CDR1 reads LGHDT; CDR2 reads YNNKEL (reference sequence). Germline trimming cut 4 bases from V and 1 base from J; bases unmatched to any gene: 3. The CDR3 totals 15 residues. This chain's CDR3 is CASSLGTGSNQPQHF. Written as DNA, the CDR3 is TGTGCCAGCAGCCTGGGGACAGGAAGCAATCAGCCCCAGCATTTT.

The chain uses TRBV11-2 and TRBJ2-2; D is possibly TRBD2 (6 bases). The CDR3 runs to 15 residues. Looked up from germline, CDR1 is SGHAT and CDR2 is FQNNGV. The V end lost 5 bases, the J end lost 4 bases, and 14 bases lay between the germline ends. The CDR3 coding sequence is TGTGCCAGCAGCCCTGGGGGAGCGGGCACCGGGGAGCTGTTTTTT. The encoded protein is CASSPGGAGTGELFF.

In regard to this clone: The same CDR3 arises from other DNA sequences in this sample as well. The V gene is TRBV5-1, the J gene TRBJ2-7, with 12 bases fitting TRBD2. Germline V gene lookup returns CDR1 SGHRS and CDR2 YFSETQ. After removal of 3 bases from V and 2 bases from J, the junction contained 3 bases not matched to a gene. The CDR3 has 15 residues. The CDR3 DNA reads as TGCGCCAGCAGCTCGGGACTAGCGGGTACCTACGAGCAGTACTTC. This codes for CASSSGLAGTYEQYF.

This chain connects TRBV7-2 to TRBJ1-6; 10 bases line up with TRBD1. V gave up 3 bases and J gave up 5 bases; unmatched junction bases: 7. The CDR3 covers 17 residues. Germline V lookup: CDR1 SGHTA, CDR2 FQGNSA. CDR3 sequence (DNA): TGTGCCAGCAGCTTTAGACAGGGGGCGAAGGATAATTCACCCCTCCACTTT. Translation gives CASSFRQGAKDNSPLHF. Filled out from reference TRBV7-2 and TRBJ1-6, the complete variable domain reads GAGVSQSPSNKVTEKGKDVELRCDPISGHTALYWYRQSLGQGLEFLIYFQGNSAPDKSGLPSDRFSAERTGGSVSTLTIQRTQQEDSAVYLCASSFRQGAKDNSPLHFGNGTRLTVT.

This clone was detected a few times. The genes are TRBV12-2 and TRBJ2-7; the table's TRBD1 call for D was not verified on the DNA. TRBV12-2 is an annotated pseudogene. The length of the CDR3 is 15 residues. The CDR3 region is CASRRLTGGFYEQYF. The CDR3 DNA reads TGTGCAAGTCGTCGTCTGACAGGGGGCTTCTACGAGCAGTACTTC.

This chain joins TRBV11-2 and TRBJ2-3; perhaps TRBD2 as D (6 bases). CDR3 length equals 14 residues. CDR1 is SGHAT, CDR2 FQNNGV, per germline. V was shortened by 0 bases and J by 6 bases, with 10 bases between the two germline ends. The CDR3 spells CASSLDSSADTQYF. The CDR3 DNA sequence: TGTGCCAGCAGCTTAGATTCTAGCGCCGATACGCAGTATTTT.

This chain joins TRBV30 and TRBJ2-5; 8 bases agree with TRBD2. CDR3 length: 12 residues. The germline V gene has CDR1 GTSNPN and CDR2 SVGIG (reference sequence). V shed 6 bases, J shed 7 bases, and the junction held 7 bases outside the gene matches. The CDR3 loop is CACSPGGGTQYF. Here the CDR3 DNA reads TGTGCCTGTTCCCCGGGAGGGGGGACCCAGTACTTC.

This clone showed up just once. This may arise from a read error, as a much more abundant clone is one base away. V usage is TRBV3-1 (or the pseudogene TRBV3-2) and J usage is TRBJ2-5; 13 positions match TRBD2. This CDR3 spans 14 amino acids. Per germline, CDR1 LGHDT and CDR2 YNNKEL (reference sequence). The trim removed 4 bases at V and 5 bases at J, leaving 1 base unmatched. CDR3 DNA: TGTGCCAGCAGCCTACTAGCGGGAGGGGAGACCCAGTACTTC. Its translation: CASSLLAGGETQYF.

The V call is TRBV9, the J call TRBJ1-2; D possibly corresponds to TRBD1 (6 bases). The CDR3 loop spans 15 amino acids. The V end lost 5 bases, the J end lost 6 bases, and 20 bases lay between the germline ends. From germline, CDR1 is SGDLS and CDR2 YYNGEE. CDR3 in DNA: TGTGCCAGCAGAGGGGGAGTTGGACCACCTGATGGCTACACCTTC. This gives the protein CASRGGVGPPDGYTF.

Details on this clone: Distinct nucleotide sequences in the sample also encode this CDR3. The rearrangement joins TRBV18 to TRBJ2-5; no clear D. CDR3 length: 12 residues. V was trimmed by 3 bases and J by 4 bases, leaving 6 bases between them. Germline V CDR1 and CDR2: KGHSH, LQKENI. The CDR3 nucleotides read TGTGCCAGCTCACCCTCCAGAGAGACCCAGTACTTC. This sequence encodes CASSPSRETQYF.

The chain carries TRBV6-6 and TRBJ2-2; possibly TRBD2 for D (5 bases). Germline CDR1 reads MNHNY; CDR2 reads SVGAGI (reference sequence). CDR3 length: 16 residues. Trimming took off 0 bases at V and 5 bases at J, with 13 bases between the two ends. The CDR3 bases are TGTGCCAGCAGTTACTCCGGAACTCCGGGGACCGGGGAGCTGTTTTTT. Encoded protein: CASSYSGTPGTGELFF.

V and J are TRBV19 and TRBJ2-2; 7 nucleotides match TRBD2. CDR1 and CDR2 (germline): LNHDA, SQIVND (reference sequence). The CDR3 loop spans 14 amino acids. The V and J ends lost 6 bases and 3 bases, in that order; junction bases with no gene match: 4. CDR3 in amino acids: CASSPGRDTGELFF. As DNA, the CDR3 is TGTGCCAGTAGCCCAGGGAGGGACACCGGGGAGCTGTTTTTT.